A single sample gave rise to the 18 T cell receptor beta chains below, sequenced in a study of CD8+CD57+ T cells in acquired aplastic anemia. The sequenced patients had an expansion of CD8+CD57+ cells seen by flow cytometry. Genomic DNA served as template for TCR beta VDJ and CDR3 profiling. MiXCR, run by TCRdb on the reads, gives a single entry per CDR3 protein. Found here are 200,000 or so distinct CDR3 sequences, around three fifths of them singletons; the top ten hold about 60%. Specimen: sorted CD4+, CD8+, or CD8+CD57+ T cells (not recorded which) from PBMCs. These receptors were taken from a human donor with aplastic anemia.

In its sample, this clonotype was seen once. One end of the junction does not line up with germline, which may come from a read error. V usage is TRBV5-5 and J usage is TRBJ2-7; 8 bases match TRBD1. Looked up from germline, CDR1 is SGHKS and CDR2 is YYEKEE (reference sequence). The CDR3 sequence is 15 residues long. CDR3 sequence: CASSLRQGATYEQYF. Written as DNA, the CDR3 is TGCGCCAGCAGCTTGCGTCAGGGGGCGACCTACGAGCAGTACTTC.

This clonotype was detected ten times or more. This chain joins TRBV2 and TRBJ1-5, with a weak D call TRBD1 (5 bases). The CDR3 covers 14 residues. Germline V lookup: CDR1 SNHLY, CDR2 FYNNEI. Trimming left V 3 bases short and J 6 bases short, with 12 bases between. The CDR3 spells CASSDSGWGQPQHF. Here the CDR3 DNA reads TGTGCCAGCAGTGATTCAGGGTGGGGTCAGCCCCAGCATTTT.

This clonotype was counted only a few times. This chain connects TRBV30 to TRBJ1-5, with TRBD1 matching 9 bases. CDR3 length: 15 amino acids. Per the germline V gene, CDR1 is GTSNPN and CDR2 is SVGIG (reference sequence). V dropped 3 bases and J dropped 3; count of bases not matched to a gene: 6. CDR3 DNA: TGTGCCTGGAGGCCGGGACAGGGTCACAATCAGCCCCAGCATTTT. This encodes CAWRPGQGHNQPQHF.

This chain joins TRBV20-1 and TRBJ2-1, with 8 bases matching TRBD2. This CDR3 is built from 16 residues. The trim removed 1 base at V and 2 bases at J, leaving 7 bases unmatched. Germline V gene lookup returns CDR1 DFQATT and CDR2 SNEGSKA (reference sequence). CDR3 residues: CSARGERGSTYNEQFF. The CDR3, as DNA: TGCAGTGCTAGAGGAGAGCGGGGGTCAACCTACAATGAGCAGTTCTTC.

Details on this clonotype: Given the absence of the conserved phenylalanine or tryptophan at the CDR3 end, a read error is likely. The chain combines TRBV20-1 with TRBJ2-1; D may be TRBD1 (7 bases). The V end lost 6 bases, the J end lost 2 bases, and 14 bases lay between the germline ends. Germline CDR1 DFQATT, CDR2 SNEGSKA (reference sequence). This CDR3 is 14 amino acids long. The CDR3 protein is CSAPPGGPYNEQFL. In nucleotides, the CDR3 is TGCAGTGCCCCTCCAGGGGGGCCCTACAATGAGCAGTTCCTC.

V gene TRBV25-1 combines with J gene TRBJ2-1, with D perhaps TRBD1 (5 bases). The CDR3 extends over 16 amino acids. Trimming cost V 1 base and J 0 bases, with 10 bases left between them. The V gene's germline CDR1 is MGHDK and CDR2 SYGVNS. CDR3 residues: CASSESDTYSYNEQFF. CDR3 DNA: TGTGCCAGCAGTGAATCGGACACCTACTCCTACAATGAGCAGTTCTTC.

The rearrangement links TRBV19 to TRBJ2-7; 11 nucleotides align to TRBD2. The CDR3 is made up of 15 amino acids. Per germline, CDR1 LNHDA and CDR2 SQIVND (reference sequence). Unmatched junction bases numbered 10, after V lost 8 bases and J lost 4 bases. CDR3 sequence reads: CASGLYIAGGYEQYF. The CDR3 bases are TGTGCCAGTGGTTTGTATATAGCGGGAGGGTACGAGCAGTACTTC. Full variable domain (remainder filled in from reference TRBV19 and TRBJ2-7): DGGITQSPKYLFRKEGQNVTLSCEQNLNHDAMYWYRQDPGQGLRLIYYSQIVNDFQKGDIAEGYSVSREKKESFPLTVTSAQKNPTAFYLCASGLYIAGGYEQYFGPGTRLTVT.

V and J are TRBV5-8 and TRBJ2-7; D gene unclear. The CDR3 runs 12 residues. The germline CDR1 and CDR2 sequences are SGHTS and YDEGEE. The V and J ends lost 4 bases and 6 bases respectively, with 11 bases between them. The CDR3 sequence is CASSRRAVEQYF. The CDR3 nucleotides read TGTGCCAGCAGCCGTAGGGCGGTCGAGCAGTACTTC.

The rearrangement uses TRBV11-2 and TRBJ2-3; 8 bases map to TRBD2. V lost 4 bases to trimming and J lost 1 base; unmatched junction nucleotides: 7. The germline V gene has CDR1 SGHAT and CDR2 FQNNGV. The CDR3 covers 16 residues. The CDR3 protein is CASSSKRGLRTDTQYF. CDR3 sequence (DNA): TGTGCCAGCAGCTCCAAGCGGGGGCTCCGCACAGATACGCAGTATTTT.

Comment on this clonotype: A single base separates this from a much larger clone, so it may be a read error. The J gene is TRBJ2-1, the V gene TRBV4-1; D may be TRBD1 (5 bases). The CDR3 covers 15 residues. Germline CDR1 is MGHRA and CDR2 is YSYEKL. CDR3 bases: TGCGCCAGCAGCCCGTTAGGGGTTCCTCACAATGAGCAGGTCTTC. Translating it yields CASSPLGVPHNEQVF.

This clonotype was seen a few times. The gene calls are TRBV20-1 and TRBJ2-7; D perhaps matches TRBD2 (6 bases). The CDR3 extends over 13 amino acids. V was shortened by 6 bases and J by 3 bases, with 15 bases between the two germline ends. The germline CDR1 and CDR2 sequences are DFQATT and SNEGSKA (reference sequence). The CDR3 nucleotides read TGCAGTGCCGTAGGAGGGACTGGCTACGAGCAGTACTTC. Translating gives CSAVGGTGYEQYF.

With respect to this clonotype: At one end, the junction sequence differs from germline, possibly due to a read error. The chain recombines TRBV7-7 with TRBJ2-1; no reliable D call. CDR1 and CDR2 from the germline V gene are SSHAT and FNYEAQ (reference sequence). CDR3 length: 14 residues. The CDR3 protein is CASSLLGSSDEQFF. Written as DNA, the CDR3 is TGTGCTAGCAGCTTACTGGGATCCTCGGATGAGCAGTTCTTC.

The chain combines TRBV29-1 with TRBJ2-1, with 11 positions matching TRBD2. Germline assignment: CDR1 SQVTM and CDR2 ANQGSEA. The CDR3 runs to 14 residues. V lost 4 bases and J lost 3; bases outside the gene matches: 2. The CDR3 coding sequence is TGCAGCGTTGGAGGGACTAGCGGCTACAATGAGCAGTTCTTC. It specifies CSVGGTSGYNEQFF.

The genes are TRBV12-3 or TRBV12-4 and TRBJ2-7, with D perhaps TRBD1 or TRBD2 (5 bases each). Trimming took 3 bases from V and 5 from J, leaving 11 bases between them. The CDR3 loop spans 13 amino acids. The CDR3 sequence: CASSFRELDEQYF. The DNA of the CDR3 is TGTGCCAGCAGTTTCAGGGAGTTGGACGAGCAGTACTTC.

The V call is TRBV5-1, the J call TRBJ1-6; D may be TRBD1 (5 bases). Germline values: CDR1 SGHRS, CDR2 YFSETQ. The length of the CDR3 is 16 residues. The V gene lost 4 bases and the J gene lost 6 bases, with 17 bases spanning the gap. The CDR3 protein is CASSPYAGEGNSPLHF. CDR3 DNA: TGCGCCAGCAGCCCTTATGCGGGGGAAGGTAATTCACCCCTCCACTTT.

The V and J genes are TRBV2 and TRBJ1-2, with 10 positions matching TRBD1. J gave up 12 bases and V 5 bases, and 12 bases lay outside the gene matches. The CDR3 is made up of 14 amino acids. Germline V gene data show CDR1 as SNHLY and CDR2 as FYNNEI. CDR3 sequence reads: CASSQRQGAYRHTF. Here the CDR3 DNA reads TGTGCCAGCAGTCAACGACAGGGGGCGTATCGCCACACCTTC.

This clonotype was recorded a few times. The DNA for the CDR3 is TGTGCCAGTAGTAGTACAGGGGGCTACGAGCAGTACTTC. Encoded protein: CASSSTGGYEQYF. The V call is TRBV19, the J call TRBJ2-7; 8 bases agree with TRBD1. The CDR3 sequence is 13 residues long. Germline V gene data show CDR1 as LNHDA and CDR2 as SQIVND (reference sequence). With 4 bases clipped from V and 3 bases from J, the junction kept 2 bases outside the gene matches. The full variable domain, rest sourced from reference TRBV19 and TRBJ2-7, is DGGITQSPKYLFRKEGQNVTLSCEQNLNHDAMYWYRQDPGQGLRLIYYSQIVNDFQKGDIAEGYSVSREKKESFPLTVTSAQKNPTAFYLCASSSTGGYEQYFGPGTRLTVT.

This clonotype came up once. Here the CDR3 reads CAWGGTGVFGTDTQYF. The CDR3 bases are TGTGCCTGGGGGGGGACAGGGGTTTTTGGCACAGATACGCAGTATTTT. This sequence joins TRBV5-4 and TRBJ2-3, with TRBD1 matching 10 bases. The CDR3 contains 16 residues. Germline CDR1 reads SGHNT; CDR2 reads YYREEE (reference sequence). V dropped 10 bases and J dropped 1; count of bases not matched to a gene: 12.